The entry below gives a single T cell receptor (beta chain) sequence along with its context. Given a much more abundant clone one base away, this may be a read error. Germline V gene data show CDR1 as SGHTA and CDR2 as FQGNSA. V shed 5 bases and J 0 bases; nucleotides not matched to a gene: 7. The CDR3 totals 16 residues. This sample was included in a study of T cells in Graves' hyperthyroidism and ophthalmopathy. From more than 8 ml of fresh peripheral blood, PBMCs were isolated. There were TCR beta CDR3 regions amplified from RNA transcripts. The TCR CDR3 first-round RT-PCR relied on the HTBI primer set. TCRdb itself ran the multiplex PCR reads through MiXCR, one entry per CDR3 protein. This sample carries about 770,000 distinct CDR3 sequences, about 19% of them seen once, and the ten largest clones take 16%.

The TCR comes from a woman aged 45-65 years with Graves' hyperthyroidism that later progressed to Graves' ophthalmopathy. Sequenced input: blood. The chain links TRBV7-2 to TRBJ2-3; TRBD1 matches 8 bases. Here the CDR3 DNA reads TGTGCCAGCAGCGGACAGGGACACCCTAGCACAGATACGCAGTATTTT. Translation: CASSGQGHPSTDTQYF. The whole variable domain, remainder taken from reference TRBV7-2 and TRBJ2-3, is GAGVSQSPSNKVTEKGKDVELRCDPISGHTALYWYRQSLGQGLEFLIYFQGNSAPDKSGLPSDRFSAERTGGSVSTLTIQRTQQEDSAVYLCASSGQGHPSTDTQYFGPGTRLTVL.